These 20 T cell receptor beta chains originate from one sample sequenced in a study of shared clonotypes between healthy human individuals. TCRdb's table, derived via immunoSEQ multiplex PCR, lists solely in-frame clones and lacks some. Here the sample spans millions of clones, approximately 95% being singletons. The specimen was naive CD4+ T cells sorted from blood. Subset noted: CD45RA+ positively selected. These receptors all stem from a man between 18 and 29 years old in good health.

CDR3 DNA: TGTGCCAGCACCACAGGGGATTATAATTCACCCCTCCACTTT. Translated, it gives CASTTGDYNSPLHF. This chain links TRBV27 with TRBJ1-6, with 7 bases aligning to TRBD1. Germline CDR1 MNHEY, CDR2 SMNVEV (reference sequence). The CDR3 runs 14 residues. The junction had 4 bases not matched to a gene; V was cut back by 7 bases and J by 4 bases.

A word on this clone: The sample contains more than one DNA sequence encoding this CDR3. The chain has TRBV27 and TRBJ1-5, with D unclear. The CDR3 is 13 residues long. V lost 3 bases and J 7 bases, leaving 10 bases between the germline ends. CDR1 is MNHEY and CDR2 is SMNVEV in the germline V gene (reference sequence). The CDR3 DNA reads TGTGCCAGCAGTTTGGACGGGAACCAGCCCCAGCATTTT. Translation gives CASSLDGNQPQHF.

The CDR3 is CASSLETGLLNTEAFF. In DNA, the CDR3 is TGCGCCAGCAGCCTAGAGACAGGACTCTTGAACACTGAAGCTTTCTTT. The chain carries TRBV4-1 and TRBJ1-1; a weak D match, TRBD1 (6 bases). The V gene lost 4 bases and the J gene lost 0 bases, with 15 bases spanning the gap. The CDR3 spans 16 residues. Germline values: CDR1 MGHRA, CDR2 YSYEKL.

For this clone: Other DNA sequences within the sample encode an identical CDR3. The rearrangement joins TRBV5-1 to TRBJ1-2; tentative D call: TRBD1 (6 bases). V lost 5 bases to trimming and J lost 8 bases, with 13 bases between them. Germline values: CDR1 SGHRS, CDR2 YFSETQ. The CDR3 has 12 residues. The DNA of the CDR3 is TGCGCCAGCAGTCCGGACAGAGGAGGCTACACCTTC. Translating it yields CASSPDRGGYTF.

The rearrangement uses TRBV10-2 and TRBJ2-4; either TRBD1 or TRBD2 may supply D (5 bases each). Germline CDR1 is WSHSY and CDR2 is SAAADI. V lost 0 bases, J lost 13 bases, and 13 bases lay in between. There are 13 residues in the CDR3. CDR3 sequence: CASSESNQGRQYF. The DNA for the CDR3 is TGCGCCAGCAGTGAGTCGAACCAGGGACGGCAGTACTTC.

The rearrangement links TRBV6-5 to TRBJ1-2; D ambiguous. CDR1 is MNHEY, CDR2 SVGAGI, per germline. The length of the CDR3 is 13 residues. Trimming took 6 bases from V and 0 from J, leaving 8 bases between them. The DNA of the CDR3 is TGTGCCAGCAGGATGGGTTCTAACTATGGCTACACCTTC. This translates into CASRMGSNYGYTF.

The rearrangement links TRBV27 to TRBJ2-7, with 7 bases matching TRBD1. V lost 6 bases and J lost 6; bases outside the gene matches: 11. CDR1 MNHEY and CDR2 SMNVEV come from the germline V gene (reference sequence). This CDR3 is built from 14 residues. CDR3 amino acids: CASSWDSRYSEQYF. CDR3 coding DNA: TGTGCCAGCAGCTGGGACAGTAGGTACAGCGAGCAGTACTTC.

V gene TRBV30 combines with J gene TRBJ1-4; D perhaps matches TRBD1 (5 bases). V lost 3 bases to trimming and J lost 8 bases, with 19 bases between them. CDR1 is GTSNPN and CDR2 is SVGIG in the germline V gene (reference sequence). The CDR3 loop spans 15 amino acids. This CDR3 is CAWSILGGTLEKLFF. The CDR3 bases are TGTGCCTGGAGCATCCTCGGGGGGACCTTGGAAAAACTGTTTTTT.

Here the CDR3 reads CASSGGRTEWSGYTF. The CDR3 DNA reads TGCGCCAGCAGCGGTGGTCGCACGGAATGGTCTGGCTACACCTTC. The rearrangement uses TRBV10-2 and TRBJ1-2, with D unclear. This CDR3 comprises 15 residues. Germline assignment: CDR1 WSHSY and CDR2 SAAADI. V was shortened by 6 bases and J by 7 bases, with 21 bases between the two germline ends.

This clone was counted many times. The chain recombines TRBV28 with TRBJ1-5, with D tentatively TRBD1 (6 bases). Germline CDR1 is MDHEN and CDR2 is SYDVKM. The CDR3 totals 16 residues. The V end lost 3 bases, the J end lost 0 bases, and 12 bases lay between the germline ends. CDR3 in DNA: TGTGCCAGCAGTTTGTTGGACAGCGCTAGCAATCAGCCCCAGCATTTT. It yields the protein CASSLLDSASNQPQHF. Combining the CDR3 with reference TRBV28 and TRBJ1-5 gives the whole variable domain DVKVTQSSRYLVKRTGEKVFLECVQDMDHENMFWYRQDPGLGLRLIYFSYDVKMKEKGDIPEGYSVSREKKERFSLILESASTNQTSMYLCASSLLDSASNQPQHFGDGTRLSIL.

The rearrangement joins TRBV5-4 to TRBJ2-1, with 14 bases aligning to TRBD2. Germline lookup yields CDR1 SGHNT and CDR2 YYREEE (reference sequence). This CDR3 has 16 residues. V was clipped by 4 bases and J by 2 bases; unmatched bases: 2. The CDR3 sequence: CASSGLAGGTYNEQFF. The CDR3 DNA reads TGTGCCAGCAGCGGACTAGCGGGAGGCACCTACAATGAGCAGTTCTTC.

The chain uses TRBV9 and TRBJ1-3, with D unclear. The germline gives CDR1 SGDLS, CDR2 YYNGEE. Trimming pared 4 bases from V and 0 bases from J, leaving 5 bases between. The CDR3 totals 13 residues. The chain's CDR3 is CASSTLSGNTIYF. CDR3 in DNA: TGTGCCAGCAGCACGCTCTCTGGAAACACCATATATTTT.

This sequence joins TRBV28 and TRBJ2-4, with 9 bases fitting TRBD1. V lost 3 bases and J lost 6; bases outside the gene matches: 12. This CDR3 is 17 amino acids long. Germline CDR1 and CDR2: MDHEN and SYDVKM. CDR3 sequence reads: CASSLGQGWGSGNIQYF. CDR3 DNA sequence: TGTGCCAGCAGTTTGGGACAGGGTTGGGGCTCGGGAAACATTCAGTACTTC.

This chain connects TRBV19 to TRBJ1-6; possibly TRBD1 for D (5 bases). Germline CDR1 and CDR2: LNHDA and SQIVND (reference sequence). Between the trimmed V and J ends, which lost 7 bases and 5 bases, there was a span of 18 bases. The CDR3 consists of 16 residues. CDR3 amino acids: CASTHLGGNNNSPLHF. Written as DNA, the CDR3 is TGTGCCAGTACCCACTTGGGGGGAAATAATAATTCACCCCTCCACTTT. Based on the CDR3 plus reference TRBV19 and TRBJ1-6, the full variable domain is DGGITQSPKYLFRKEGQNVTLSCEQNLNHDAMYWYRQDPGQGLRLIYYSQIVNDFQKGDIAEGYSVSREKKESFPLTVTSAQKNPTAFYLCASTHLGGNNNSPLHFGNGTRLTVT.

This clone has only one observation. J is TRBJ2-1 and V is TRBV27; 8 nucleotides align to TRBD1. After removal of 6 bases from V and 7 bases from J, the junction contained 5 bases not matched to a gene. The V gene's germline CDR1 is MNHEY and CDR2 SMNVEV (reference sequence). The CDR3 extends over 13 amino acids. Written as DNA, the CDR3 is TGTGCCAGCAGGGACAGGGATCGGAATGAGCAGTTCTTC. Amino acids: CASRDRDRNEQFF.

This sequence joins TRBV30 and TRBJ1-6; D remains unclear. The CDR3 is 11 residues long. Germline V gene lookup returns CDR1 GTSNPN and CDR2 SVGIG (reference sequence). The V end was cut by 5 bases, the J end by 11 bases, with 10 bases between. CDR3 sequence reads: CAWGREPPLHF. DNA for the CDR3: TGTGCCTGGGGGAGAGAGCCACCCCTCCACTTT.

As for this clone: A much larger clone lies one base from this, so it may be a read error. Written as DNA, the CDR3 is TGTGCCAGCAGTTCGGACAACTACGAGCAGTACTTC. This translates into CASSSDNYEQYF. The J gene is TRBJ2-7, the V gene TRBV2; tentatively, D is TRBD1 (5 bases). V lost 5 bases and J 3 bases, leaving 8 bases between the germline ends. The CDR3 contains 12 residues. Per the germline V gene, CDR1 is SNHLY and CDR2 is FYNNEI.

The chain uses TRBV30 and TRBJ2-3; 16 positions agree with TRBD2. V dropped 7 bases and J dropped 4; count of bases not matched to a gene: 2. CDR1 is GTSNPN and CDR2 is SVGIG in the germline V gene (reference sequence). The CDR3 has 14 residues. The CDR3 nucleotides are TGTGCCTTGGGGACTAGCGGGAGGGCAGATACGCAGTATTTT. It yields the protein CALGTSGRADTQYF.

This clone was counted many times. The chain has TRBV9 and TRBJ1-5; tentatively, D is TRBD1 (5 bases). Trimming removed 2 bases from V and 6 bases from J, with 12 bases in between. The CDR3 contains 14 residues. Looked up from germline, CDR1 is SGDLS and CDR2 is YYNGEE. This CDR3 is CASSVSGGGQPQHF. The CDR3 DNA is TGTGCCAGCAGCGTTTCTGGGGGTGGTCAGCCCCAGCATTTT.

V usage is TRBV5-1 and J usage is TRBJ1-1, with 7 bases aligning to TRBD1. Germline-derived CDR1 and CDR2 are SGHRS and YFSETQ. The CDR3 contains 15 residues. The V gene end was trimmed by 3 bases and the J gene end by 1 base; junction bases not matched to a gene: 6. CDR3 loop: CASSWSTGSNTEAFF. In DNA, the CDR3 is TGCGCCAGCAGCTGGTCGACAGGGTCGAACACTGAAGCTTTCTTT.